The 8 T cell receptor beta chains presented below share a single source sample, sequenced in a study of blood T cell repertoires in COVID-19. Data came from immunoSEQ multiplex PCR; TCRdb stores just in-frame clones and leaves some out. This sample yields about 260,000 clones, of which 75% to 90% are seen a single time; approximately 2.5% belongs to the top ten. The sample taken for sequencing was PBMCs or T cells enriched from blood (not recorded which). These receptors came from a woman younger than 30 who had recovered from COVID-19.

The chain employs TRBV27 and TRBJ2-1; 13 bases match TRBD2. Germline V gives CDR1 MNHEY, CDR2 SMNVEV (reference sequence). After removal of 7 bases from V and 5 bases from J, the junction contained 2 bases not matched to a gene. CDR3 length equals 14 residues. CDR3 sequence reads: CASKGLAGHNEQFF. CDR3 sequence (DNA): TGTGCCAGCAAGGGACTAGCGGGGCACAATGAGCAGTTCTTC.

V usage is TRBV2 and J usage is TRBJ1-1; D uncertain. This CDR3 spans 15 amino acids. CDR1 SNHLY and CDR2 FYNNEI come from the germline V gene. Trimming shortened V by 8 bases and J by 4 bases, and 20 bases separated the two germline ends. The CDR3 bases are TGTGCCAGCCGAGGTCGAAGCGGCGGTGGCACTGAAGCTTTCTTT. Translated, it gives CASRGRSGGGTEAFF.

CDR3 nucleotide sequence: TGTGCCAGCAGGGACAGGGGGCAGGGGAACTATGGCTACACCTTC. Its translation is CASRDRGQGNYGYTF. The gene calls are TRBV2 and TRBJ1-2, with 11 bases matching TRBD1. Germline-derived CDR1 and CDR2 are SNHLY and FYNNEI. Trimming cost V 6 bases and J 2 bases; bases outside gene matches: 5. The CDR3 extends over 15 amino acids.

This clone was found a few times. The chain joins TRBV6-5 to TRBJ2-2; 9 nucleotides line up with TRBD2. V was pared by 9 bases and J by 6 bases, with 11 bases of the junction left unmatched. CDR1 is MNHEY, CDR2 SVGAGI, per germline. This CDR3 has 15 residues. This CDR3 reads CASKSGGNFAGELFF. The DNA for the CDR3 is TGTGCCAGTAAAAGCGGGGGGAATTTCGCCGGGGAGCTGTTTTTT.

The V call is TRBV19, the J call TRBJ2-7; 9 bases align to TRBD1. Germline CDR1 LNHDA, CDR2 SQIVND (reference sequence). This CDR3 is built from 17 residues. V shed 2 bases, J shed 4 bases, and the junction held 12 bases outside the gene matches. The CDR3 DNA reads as TGTGCCAGTAGTATAAGCCCTACGGACAGGGGTGTGTACGAGCAGTACTTC. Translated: CASSISPTDRGVYEQYF. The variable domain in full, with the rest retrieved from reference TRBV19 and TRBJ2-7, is DGGITQSPKYLFRKEGQNVTLSCEQNLNHDAMYWYRQDPGQGLRLIYYSQIVNDFQKGDIAEGYSVSREKKESFPLTVTSAQKNPTAFYLCASSISPTDRGVYEQYFGPGTRLTVT.

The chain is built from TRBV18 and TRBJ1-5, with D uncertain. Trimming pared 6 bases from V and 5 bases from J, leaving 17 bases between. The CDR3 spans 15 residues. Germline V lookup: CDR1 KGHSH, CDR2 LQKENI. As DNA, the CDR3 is TGTGCCAGCTCGCCTAGTTTTCTCCACGATCAGCCCCAGCATTTT. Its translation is CASSPSFLHDQPQHF. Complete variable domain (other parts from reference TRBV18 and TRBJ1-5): NAGVMQNPRHLVRRRGQEARLRCSPMKGHSHVYWYRQLPEEGLKFMVYLQKENIIDESGMPKERFSAEFPKEGPSILRIQQVVRGDSAAYFCASSPSFLHDQPQHFGDGTRLSIL.

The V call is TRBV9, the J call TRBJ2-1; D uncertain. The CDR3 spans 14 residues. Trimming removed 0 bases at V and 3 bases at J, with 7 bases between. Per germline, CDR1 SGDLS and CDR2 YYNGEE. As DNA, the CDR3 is TGTGCCAGCAGCGTAGTGGCGGACTACAATGAGCAGTTCTTC. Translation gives CASSVVADYNEQFF.

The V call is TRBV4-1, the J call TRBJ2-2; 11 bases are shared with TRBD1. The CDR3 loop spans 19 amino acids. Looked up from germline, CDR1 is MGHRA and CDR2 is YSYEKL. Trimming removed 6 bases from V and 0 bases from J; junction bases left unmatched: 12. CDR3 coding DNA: TGCGCCAGCAGAACCCGATGGGACAGGGGGGCCGCGAACACCGGGGAGCTGTTTTTT. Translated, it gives CASRTRWDRGAANTGELFF.